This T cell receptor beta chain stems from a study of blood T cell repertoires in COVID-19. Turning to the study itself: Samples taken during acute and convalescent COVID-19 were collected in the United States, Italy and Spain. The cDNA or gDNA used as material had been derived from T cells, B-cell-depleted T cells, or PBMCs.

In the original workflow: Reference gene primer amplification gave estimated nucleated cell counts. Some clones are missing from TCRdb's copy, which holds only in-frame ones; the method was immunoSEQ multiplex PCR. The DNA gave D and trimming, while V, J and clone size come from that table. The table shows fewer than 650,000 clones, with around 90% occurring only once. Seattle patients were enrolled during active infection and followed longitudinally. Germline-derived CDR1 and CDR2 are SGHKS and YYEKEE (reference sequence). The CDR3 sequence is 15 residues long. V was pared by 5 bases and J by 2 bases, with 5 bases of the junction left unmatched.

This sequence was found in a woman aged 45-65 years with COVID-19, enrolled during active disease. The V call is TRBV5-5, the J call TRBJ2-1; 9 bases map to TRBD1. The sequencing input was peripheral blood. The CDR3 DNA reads TGTGCCAGCAGACAGGGACAGGGCCCCTACAATGAGCAGTTCTTC. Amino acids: CASRQGQGPYNEQFF.